These 15 T cell receptor beta chains were all obtained from the same sample, sequenced in a study of blood T cell repertoires in COVID-19. The assay was immunoSEQ multiplex PCR, and TCRdb's table has in-frame clones only and misses some. This table has roughly 400,000 clones, roughly 86% appearing once. Sequenced: PBMCs or T cells enriched from blood (not recorded which). These receptors all stem from a woman in her thirties or forties with acute COVID-19.

This clone was seen a single time. The V and J genes are TRBV9 and TRBJ2-3; 7 bases line up with TRBD2. Trimming took 1 base from V and 5 from J; bases not matched to a gene: 4. The germline V gene encodes CDR1 SGDLS and CDR2 YYNGEE. The CDR3 runs to 14 residues. The CDR3 loop reads CASSVRERGDTQYF. CDR3 nucleotides: TGTGCCAGCAGCGTAAGAGAGCGGGGAGATACGCAGTATTTT.

This clone has just one count. The chain links TRBV11-2 to TRBJ1-1; maybe TRBD1 (5 bases). Trimming took off 4 bases at V and 3 bases at J, with 15 bases between the two ends. The CDR3 totals 15 residues. Germline CDR1 reads SGHAT; CDR2 reads FQNNGV. The CDR3 DNA follows: TGTGCCAGCAGCTGGTGGGGGGGAGAGGACACTGAAGCTTTCTTT. Amino acid sequence: CASSWWGGEDTEAFF.

This chain links TRBV6-6 with TRBJ1-2, with 9 bases matching TRBD1. CDR3 size: 15 residues. V was clipped by 2 bases and J by 2 bases; unmatched bases: 3. The germline gives CDR1 MNHNY, CDR2 SVGAGI (reference sequence). DNA of the CDR3: TGTGCCAGCAGTTACGCCGGACAGGGGAACTATGGCTACACCTTC. Protein sequence: CASSYAGQGNYGYTF.

The chain carries TRBV3-1 (or the pseudogene TRBV3-2) and TRBJ1-5; 12 positions match TRBD1. Germline CDR1 reads LGHDT; CDR2 reads YNNKEL (reference sequence). This CDR3 has 17 residues. Trimming removed 1 base from V and 3 bases from J; junction bases left unmatched: 4. The CDR3 reads CASSQGGQGASNQPQHF. The CDR3 coding sequence is TGTGCCAGCAGCCAAGGGGGACAGGGGGCGTCCAATCAGCCCCAGCATTTT.

The chain has TRBV7-9 and TRBJ2-7, with TRBD1 matching over 7 bases. Germline CDR1 and CDR2: SEHNR and FQNEAQ (reference sequence). This CDR3 has 15 residues. V gave up 5 bases and J gave up 2 bases; unmatched junction bases: 9. The DNA of the CDR3 is TGTGCCAGCAGCGGAAACCGGGACAGAGCCTACGAGCAGTACTTC. Encoded protein: CASSGNRDRAYEQYF.

The V gene is TRBV7-9, the J gene TRBJ1-6; D gene uncertain. CDR1 is SEHNR and CDR2 is FQNEAQ in the germline V gene (reference sequence). V gave up 2 bases and J gave up 7 bases, with 3 bases separating them. The CDR3 extends over 12 amino acids. In DNA, the CDR3 is TGTGCCAGCAGCTTACAGAATTCACCCCTCCACTTT. It specifies CASSLQNSPLHF.

The chain combines TRBV5-4 with TRBJ2-7, with 8 bases fitting TRBD1. The V segment lost 3 bases and the J segment 2 bases; nucleotides outside the gene matches: 4. Germline CDR1 SGHNT, CDR2 YYREEE (reference sequence). This CDR3 has 14 residues. The CDR3: CASSYSGGAYEQYF. The CDR3 DNA reads TGTGCCAGCAGCTATTCAGGGGGCGCCTACGAGCAGTACTTC.

V usage is TRBV4-1 and J usage is TRBJ2-7, with 9 nucleotides matching TRBD1. The trim removed 4 bases at V and 6 bases at J, leaving 7 bases unmatched. CDR1 and CDR2 from the germline V gene are MGHRA and YSYEKL. The length of the CDR3 is 14 residues. CDR3 loop: CASSPPDRGVEQYF. CDR3 in DNA: TGCGCCAGCAGCCCACCAGACAGGGGGGTCGAGCAGTACTTC.

The chain recombines TRBV5-1 with TRBJ2-1, with 10 bases identical to TRBD1. CDR1 and CDR2 (germline): SGHRS, YFSETQ. The CDR3 has 15 amino acids. V shed 3 bases and J 8 bases; nucleotides not matched to a gene: 8. The CDR3, as DNA: TGCGCCAGCAGCTCGGCGGGACAGGGGTTAGATGAGCAGTTCTTC. This translates into CASSSAGQGLDEQFF.

V and J are TRBV5-5 and TRBJ1-5, with 7 bases fitting TRBD1. Unmatched junction bases numbered 9, after V lost 2 bases and J lost 7 bases. Per the germline V gene, CDR1 is SGHKS and CDR2 is YYEKEE (reference sequence). This CDR3 has 15 residues. The CDR3 DNA reads TGTGCCAGCAGCTTAGGATTACAGGGGCGGCAGCCCCAGCATTTT. Residues: CASSLGLQGRQPQHF.

The chain combines TRBV2 with TRBJ1-4; D gene unclear. CDR3 length equals 16 residues. With 4 bases removed from V and 0 bases from J, the gap between germline ends came to 12 bases. Germline CDR1 SNHLY, CDR2 FYNNEI. CDR3 sequence reads: CASSASRQATNEKLFF. In DNA, the CDR3 is TGTGCCAGCAGTGCGTCTCGACAAGCAACTAATGAAAAACTGTTTTTT.

The chain joins TRBV2 to TRBJ2-7; no reliable D call. The CDR3 spans 14 residues. Germline CDR1 reads SNHLY; CDR2 reads FYNNEI. Trimming took 4 bases from V and 0 from J, leaving 10 bases between them. The CDR3: CASSVSLYSYEQYF. The DNA of the CDR3 is TGTGCCAGCAGTGTATCCCTTTACTCCTACGAGCAGTACTTC.

CDR3 DNA sequence: TGTGCCAGCAGCCGGACCTCGAGGGCCCACGAGCAGTACTTC. This translates into CASSRTSRAHEQYF. The chain links TRBV11-2 to TRBJ2-7, with D possibly matching TRBD2 (5 bases). V was pared by 5 bases and J by 5 bases, with 16 bases between. CDR3 length: 14 amino acids. Germline V gene data show CDR1 as SGHAT and CDR2 as FQNNGV.

The chain links TRBV6-5 to TRBJ2-3, with a tentative D call TRBD1 (6 bases). V was cut by 5 bases and J by 5 bases, with 17 bases left in between. The germline V gene encodes CDR1 MNHEY and CDR2 SVGAGI. CDR3 length equals 15 residues. CDR3 loop: CASSTQGYAGDTQYF. The CDR3 nucleotides are TGTGCCAGCAGTACACAGGGTTACGCAGGAGATACGCAGTATTTT.

This clone showed up just once. This chain joins TRBV10-3 and TRBJ1-2; unclear D gene. Per the germline V gene, CDR1 is ENHRY and CDR2 is SYGVKD. The CDR3 sequence is 13 residues long. The V end was cut by 1 base, the J end by 8 bases, with 11 bases between. The CDR3: CAISELGIEGYTF. The CDR3 DNA sequence: TGTGCCATCAGTGAGTTGGGCATTGAGGGCTACACCTTC.